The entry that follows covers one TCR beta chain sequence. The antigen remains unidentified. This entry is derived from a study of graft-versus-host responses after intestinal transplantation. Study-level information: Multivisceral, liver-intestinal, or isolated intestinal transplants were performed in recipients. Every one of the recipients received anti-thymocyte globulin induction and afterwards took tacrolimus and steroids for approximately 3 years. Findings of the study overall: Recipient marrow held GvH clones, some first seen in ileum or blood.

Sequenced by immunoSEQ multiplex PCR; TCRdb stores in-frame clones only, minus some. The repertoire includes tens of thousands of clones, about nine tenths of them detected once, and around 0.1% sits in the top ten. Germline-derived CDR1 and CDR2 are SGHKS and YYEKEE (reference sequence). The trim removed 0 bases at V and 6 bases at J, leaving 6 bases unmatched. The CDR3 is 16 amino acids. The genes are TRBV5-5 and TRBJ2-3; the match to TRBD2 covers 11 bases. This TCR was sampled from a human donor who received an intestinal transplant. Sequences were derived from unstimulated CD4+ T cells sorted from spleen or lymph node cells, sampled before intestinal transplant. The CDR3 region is CASSLALAGGLDTQYF. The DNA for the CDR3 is TGTGCCAGCAGCTTGGCTTTAGCGGGGGGGTTGGATACGCAGTATTTT.